The sequence of this T cell receptor beta chain was determined in a study of T-cell memory formation after mild COVID-19. Study conclusions and caveats: Clones contracting over day 15 to 85 were CD4/CD8 balanced, with later expanders leaning CD4+. Of the contracting clones, CD4+ ones lay mainly in CM and EM, and CD8+ ones in EMRA. Some responding clones appeared in pre-infection memory, suggesting cross-reactive memory joined.

V lost 4 bases and J lost 6, with 9 bases in between. The CDR3 sequence is 12 residues long. CDR1 SGHTA and CDR2 FQGNSA come from the germline V gene. Notes on this clonotype: Its antigen remains unknown.

MiXCR was run by TCRdb on the 5' RACE reads, yielding one entry per CDR3 protein. The sample lists over 300,000 distinct CDR3 sequences, about 20% occurring once. The origin of this receptor is a man aged 18 to 29 who had mild COVID-19 (a few samples of this study predate the infection). Cell type and time point are not known. The rearrangement links TRBV7-2 to TRBJ1-1; D remains ambiguous. Sequencing used PBMCs or a T cell subset sorted from them (not recorded which). The CDR3: CASSSDWSEAFF. CDR3 bases: TGTGCCAGCAGCTCTGACTGGTCTGAAGCTTTCTTT.